The present T cell receptor beta chain was sequenced within a study of blood T cell repertoires in COVID-19. Study in general: PBMCs, B-cell-depleted T cells, or T cells were the source of the cDNA or gDNA that made up the material.

The CDR3 length is 14 residues. V was cut by 1 base and J by 3 bases, with 10 bases left in between. Germline V CDR1 and CDR2: SGDLS, YYNGEE. Using immunoSEQ multiplex PCR, the repertoire was profiled, and TCRdb retains in-frame clones only, with some absent. The sample comprises around 250,000 clones, 75% to 85% of which are singletons, and less than 6.5% rests with the top ten. This clonotype originated in a man aged 45-65 years with active or convalescent COVID-19. Sequences were obtained from peripheral blood. The chain has TRBV9 and TRBJ1-2; D perhaps matches TRBD1 (5 bases). CDR3: CASSVKGTDYGYTF. DNA of the CDR3: TGTGCCAGCAGCGTAAAAGGGACTGACTATGGCTACACCTTC.